These 15 T cell receptor beta chains originate from one sample sequenced in a study of T cells in Graves' hyperthyroidism and ophthalmopathy. The CDR3 regions of TCR beta were amplified from RNA transcripts. The TCR CDR3 was amplified in a first-round RT-PCR using the HTBI primer set. TCRdb itself ran the multiplex PCR reads through MiXCR, one entry per CDR3 protein. The repertoire holds about half a million distinct CDR3 sequences, with roughly 23% as singletons. The sample comprised blood. The receptors come from a woman aged 70-85 years with Graves' ophthalmopathy.

The chain is built from TRBV27 and TRBJ1-1, with D possibly being TRBD1 (5 bases). Germline V gives CDR1 MNHEY, CDR2 SMNVEV (reference sequence). The germline V and J ends were trimmed by 3 bases and 4 bases, with 9 bases remaining between them. This CDR3 region has 13 residues. The CDR3 DNA reads TGTGCCAGCAGTTTTTGGGGCGCCACTGAAGCTTTCTTT. The encoded protein is CASSFWGATEAFF.

This clonotype has at least ten counts. V gene TRBV12-3 or TRBV12-4 combines with J gene TRBJ2-7; tentative D call: TRBD1 (6 bases). Trimming left V 7 bases short and J 5 bases short, with 18 bases between. The CDR3 runs 14 residues. The CDR3 nucleotides are TGTGCCAGCACCCCCTGGGGGCATAGCGACGAGCAGTACTTC. Encoded protein: CASTPWGHSDEQYF.

This clonotype has just a few counts. The V and J genes are TRBV2 and TRBJ2-1; perhaps TRBD2 as D (5 bases). The V gene lost 1 base and the J gene lost 14 bases, with 12 bases spanning the gap. The CDR3 is 12 residues long. In germline, CDR1 is SNHLY, CDR2 FYNNEI. CDR3 in DNA: TGTGCCAGCAGTGAAGTGGGGAGCCTCGAGTTCTTC. Translation gives CASSEVGSLEFF.

V gene TRBV7-9 combines with J gene TRBJ1-1, with D tentatively TRBD1 (6 bases). Between the trimmed V and J ends, which lost 4 bases and 3 bases, there was a span of 18 bases. The CDR3 has 16 residues. Germline CDR1 reads SEHNR; CDR2 reads FQNEAQ (reference sequence). CDR3 loop: CASSSLQGMLDTEAFF. The DNA of the CDR3 is TGTGCCAGCAGCTCATTACAGGGAATGCTAGACACTGAAGCTTTCTTT.

This clonotype showed up just a few times. CDR3 in amino acids: CASTLRTGASGLYEQYF. CDR3 DNA: TGTGCCAGTACTCTGCGTACTGGGGCTAGCGGGTTGTACGAGCAGTACTTC. The chain combines TRBV2 with TRBJ2-7, with TRBD2 identical over 8 bases. The CDR3 is 17 residues long. Germline V gives CDR1 SNHLY, CDR2 FYNNEI. Trimming took 9 bases from V and 4 from J; bases not matched to a gene: 20.

This clonotype has only a few counts. The V call is TRBV19, the J call TRBJ2-3; D is perhaps TRBD1 (6 bases). There are 13 residues in the CDR3. Between the trimmed V and J ends, which lost 10 bases and 2 bases, there was a span of 13 bases. Germline V gene sequence: CDR1 LNHDA, CDR2 SQIVND (reference sequence). CDR3 residues: CATVTGDTDTQYF. The CDR3, as DNA: TGTGCCACTGTGACAGGAGACACAGATACGCAGTATTTT.

The V gene is TRBV18, the J gene TRBJ1-5; no firm D call. This CDR3 region has 17 residues. Germline V gene data show CDR1 as KGHSH and CDR2 as LQKENI. The germline V and J ends were trimmed by 1 base and 0 bases, with 13 bases remaining between them. CDR3 amino acids: CASSPQFPGNSNQPQHF. CDR3 DNA: TGTGCCAGCTCACCACAATTTCCCGGGAATAGCAATCAGCCCCAGCATTTT.

This sequence joins TRBV19 and TRBJ1-2; the D gene is possibly TRBD1 (5 bases). V was shortened by 2 bases and J by 4 bases, with 14 bases between the two germline ends. The CDR3 has 15 residues. From germline, CDR1 is LNHDA and CDR2 SQIVND (reference sequence). The CDR3 bases are TGTGCCAGTAGTATACCCAGGGCTTGGGGCTATGGCTACACCTTC. Residues: CASSIPRAWGYGYTF.

Details on this clonotype: This sequence may be a read error, since a much larger clone differs from it by one base. This chain links TRBV6-2 or TRBV6-3 with TRBJ2-1; the D is unclear. Per germline, CDR1 MNHEY and CDR2 SVGEGT. CDR3 length: 13 amino acids. CDR3 sequence reads: CAGSTSWGSEQFF. CDR3 bases: TGTGCCGGCAGCACCAGTTGGGGTAGTGAGCAGTTCTTC.

This chain links TRBV7-3 with TRBJ2-1; tentative D call: TRBD1 (7 bases). The germline CDR1 and CDR2 sequences are SGHTA and FQGTGA. The CDR3 runs to 15 residues. Trimming took 5 bases from V and 0 from J, leaving 11 bases between them. CDR3 coding DNA: TGTGCCAGCAGCAACCAGGGGGGCTCCTACAATGAGCAGTTCTTC. Protein sequence: CASSNQGGSYNEQFF.

This clonotype was counted many times. The rearrangement joins TRBV28 to TRBJ1-1; 12 bases line up with TRBD1. This CDR3 region has 15 residues. From germline, CDR1 is MDHEN and CDR2 SYDVKM. Trimming cost V 6 bases and J 10 bases; bases outside gene matches: 12. CDR3 nucleotide sequence: TGTGCCAGCAGCCAAGCCCCGGGACAGGGGGCGCGAGCTTTCTTT. Translating it yields CASSQAPGQGARAFF.

This sequence joins TRBV6-1 and TRBJ2-5; D call uncertain. The germline V and J ends were trimmed by 6 bases and 1 base, with 12 bases remaining between them. Germline-derived CDR1 and CDR2 are MNHNS and SASEGT. This CDR3 has 14 amino acids. Here the CDR3 reads CASSPQDVQETQYF. The CDR3 DNA reads TGTGCCAGCAGCCCGCAGGACGTCCAAGAGACCCAGTACTTC.

This clonotype has at least ten counts. The V and J genes are TRBV28 and TRBJ2-7; possible D gene TRBD1, 5 bases. This CDR3 has 14 amino acids. Germline loops: CDR1 MDHEN, CDR2 SYDVKM. Trimming removed 5 bases at V and 3 bases at J, with 14 bases between. CDR3 sequence reads: CASSSQAQGYEQYF. DNA for the CDR3: TGTGCCAGCAGTAGCCAAGCCCAGGGCTACGAGCAGTACTTC.

This sequence joins TRBV20-1 and TRBJ1-2; 9 bases line up with TRBD1. Germline V CDR1 and CDR2: DFQATT, SNEGSKA (reference sequence). CDR3 length equals 12 residues. The CDR3 is CRTGGGSYGYTF. For the CDR3, the DNA is TGCAGGACAGGGGGGGGTAGCTATGGCTACACCTTC.

This clonotype was detected only once. A junction boundary mismatches the germline segment, possibly from a read error. The chain uses TRBV3-1 and TRBJ2-2, with D perhaps matching TRBD2 (6 bases). CDR3 length: 15 amino acids. CDR1 is LGHDT, CDR2 YNNKEL, per germline (reference sequence). The CDR3 bases are TGTGCCAGCAGCCCGACTAGTTTCCCTTCCGGGGAGCCGTTTTTT. It specifies CASSPTSFPSGEPFF. The variable domain in full, completed from reference TRBV3-1 and TRBJ2-2, reads DTAVSQTPKYLVTQMGNDKSIKCEQNLGHDTMYWYKQDSKKFLKIMFSYNNKELIINETVPNRFSPKSPDKAHLNLHINSLELGDSAVYFCASSPTSFPSGEPFFGEGSRLTVL.